This T cell receptor beta chain was sequenced for a study of blood T cell repertoires in COVID-19. Study-wide background: Collection of acute and convalescent COVID-19 samples took place in the United States, Italy and Spain.

Clones were read by immunoSEQ multiplex PCR, and TCRdb kept only the in-frame ones, dropping some. The sample has 200,000 to 300,000 clones; about 82% are singletons. Germline CDR1 SNHLY, CDR2 FYNNEI. This CDR3 is 14 amino acids long. The ends lost 6 bases at V and 1 base at J; junction bases unmatched: 5. Sequencing was done on a sample of peripheral blood. The TCR was taken from a woman aged 60 to 75 with active or convalescent COVID-19. The chain links TRBV2 to TRBJ1-2, with 7 bases identical to TRBD1. CDR3 DNA sequence: TGTGCCAGCAGGAAGGGACAGAATAACTATGGCTACACCTTC. Translating gives CASRKGQNNYGYTF.